This entry lists 23 T cell receptor beta chains sequenced from one sample in a study of blood T cells in healthy people across ages. Using a J-beta primer mix together with a sample-barcoded 5' primer, a second PCR was run for about 7 to 12 cycles. From the 5' RACE reads, TCRdb called clonotypes with MiXCR, one entry per CDR3 protein. Of nearly 800,000 distinct CDR3 sequences in the sample, roughly 50% were seen once. Sequenced sample: blood. These receptor sequences come from a man between 35 and 55 years old in good health.

The rearrangement joins TRBV20-1 to TRBJ1-1; 7 bases align to TRBD1. The CDR3 spans 13 residues. V was pared by 3 bases and J by 1 base, with 2 bases of the junction left unmatched. Germline CDR1 is DFQATT and CDR2 is SNEGSKA (reference sequence). CDR3 nucleotide sequence: TGCAGTGCTAGGCGGGACAGGAACACTGAAGCTTTCTTT. Translation gives CSARRDRNTEAFF.

A note on this clonotype: One junction end does not reproduce the germline sequence, and a read error may be involved. The rearrangement uses TRBV28 and TRBJ2-1; TRBD2 agrees at 8 bases. In germline, CDR1 is MDHEN, CDR2 SYDVKM. The CDR3 has 15 residues. CDR3 sequence: CASSAGGDSYSEQFF. The CDR3 bases are TGTGCCAGCAGTGCCGGGGGGGACTCCTACAGTGAGCAGTTCTTC.

This sequence joins TRBV10-3 and TRBJ2-7; a possible D gene is TRBD2 (5 bases). Germline V CDR1 and CDR2: ENHRY, SYGVKD. This CDR3 is built from 16 residues. V was clipped by 1 base and J by 5 bases, with 18 bases between them. DNA of the CDR3: TGTGCCATCAGTGAGTTTAGACAAGGTTCGGAGGACGAGCAGTACTTC. Amino acid sequence: CAISEFRQGSEDEQYF.

This clonotype was counted only a few times. This rearrangement joins TRBV20-1 to TRBJ1-1; TRBD1 matches 7 bases. CDR3 size: 14 residues. Germline V gene sequence: CDR1 DFQATT, CDR2 SNEGSKA (reference sequence). Trimming removed 2 bases from V and 6 bases from J; junction bases left unmatched: 9. CDR3 in amino acids: CSARTGEVVAEAFF. The CDR3 region has the DNA TGCAGTGCTAGAACAGGGGAGGTTGTCGCTGAAGCTTTCTTT.

The chain links TRBV7-9 to TRBJ1-4; D might be TRBD1 (6 bases). The CDR3 runs to 16 residues. The germline V and J ends were trimmed by 5 bases and 0 bases, with 13 bases remaining between them. The germline gives CDR1 SEHNR, CDR2 FQNEAQ (reference sequence). The CDR3 DNA is TGTGCCAGCAGCGAAGGGACATCTGCAACTAATGAAAAACTGTTTTTT. Translating it yields CASSEGTSATNEKLFF. Full variable domain (rest looked up from reference TRBV7-9 and TRBJ1-4): DTGVSQNPRHKITKRGQNVTFRCDPISEHNRLYWYRQTLGQGPEFLTYFQNEAQLEKSRLLSDRFSAERPKGSFSTLEIQRTEQGDSAMYLCASSEGTSATNEKLFFGSGTQLSVL.

The chain has TRBV9 and TRBJ2-5; TRBD2 aligns across 7 bases. CDR1 and CDR2 (germline): SGDLS, YYNGEE. There are 14 residues in the CDR3. After removal of 4 bases from V and 3 bases from J, the junction contained 6 bases not matched to a gene. DNA of the CDR3: TGTGCCAGCAGCTCTCGGACTAGAGAAGAGACCCAGTACTTC. It yields the protein CASSSRTREETQYF.

This clonotype occurred a few times. In nucleotides, the CDR3 is TGCGCCAGCGGAGACTTAGGCGAGCAGTACTTC. Translating gives CASGDLGEQYF. The rearrangement links TRBV5-1 to TRBJ2-4; no reliable D call. The J call is in doubt because the DNA end fits TRBJ2-7 better. The CDR3 contains 11 residues. Germline CDR1 reads SGHRS; CDR2 reads YFSETQ.

The J gene is TRBJ2-1, the V gene TRBV27; D not certain. Trimming left V 8 bases short and J 5 bases short, with 13 bases between. Germline CDR1 MNHEY, CDR2 SMNVEV (reference sequence). The CDR3 has 13 amino acids. In DNA form, the CDR3 reads TGTGCCAGCGGTTGTAGTGGAAACAATGAGCAGTTCTTC. This codes for CASGCSGNNEQFF.

This sequence joins TRBV27 and TRBJ2-5, with D possibly matching TRBD1 (6 bases). TRBJ2-7 matches the DNA end more closely, so the J call is doubtful. Germline V lookup: CDR1 MNHEY, CDR2 SMNVEV (reference sequence). The CDR3 is made up of 16 amino acids. The CDR3 DNA sequence: TGTGCCAGCAGCCCCTGTCGGGCAGGGGATCCGGACGAGCAGTACTTC. The encoded protein is CASSPCRAGDPDEQYF.

This chain connects TRBV15 to TRBJ1-5; possibly TRBD1 for D (6 bases). This CDR3 is 14 amino acids long. Germline CDR1 and CDR2: LNHNV and YYDKDF (reference sequence). V dropped 5 bases and J dropped 4 bases, with 12 bases sitting between them. The CDR3 here is CATSGVGGNQPQHF. The CDR3 DNA sequence: TGTGCCACCAGCGGCGTAGGGGGGAATCAGCCCCAGCATTTT.

The chain is built from TRBV20-1 and TRBJ2-4, with D unresolved. V lost 0 bases and J 7 bases, leaving 4 bases between the germline ends. This CDR3 comprises 11 residues. CDR1 is DFQATT and CDR2 is SNEGSKA in the germline V gene (reference sequence). The chain's CDR3 is CSARDINIQYF. Written as DNA, the CDR3 is TGCAGTGCTAGAGATATCAACATTCAGTACTTC.

The gene calls are TRBV12-3 or TRBV12-4 and TRBJ2-5, with 9 bases fitting TRBD2. V shed 7 bases, J shed 2 bases, and the junction held 5 bases outside the gene matches. The CDR3 is 14 amino acids. The CDR3 DNA follows: TGTGCCAGCACCCTTAGCGGGAGACAAGAGACCCAGTACTTC. Its translation: CASTLSGRQETQYF.

The chain is built from TRBV29-1 and TRBJ2-2, with D perhaps matching TRBD2 (6 bases). This CDR3 is built from 14 residues. Germline loops: CDR1 SQVTM, CDR2 ANQGSEA. The V end was cut by 6 bases, the J end by 5 bases, with 16 bases between. CDR3 in amino acids: CSVSPSGLTGELFF. The CDR3 coding sequence is TGCAGCGTCTCGCCGAGCGGGTTGACCGGGGAGCTGTTTTTT.

This clonotype showed up just a few times. V is TRBV10-3 and J is TRBJ2-6; D is undetermined. V lost 0 bases and J lost 0, with 6 bases in between. The CDR3 has 16 residues. CDR1 is ENHRY and CDR2 is SYGVKD in the germline V gene. CDR3 sequence reads: CAISESVVSGANVLTF. The CDR3 nucleotides read TGTGCCATCAGTGAGTCGGTAGTCTCTGGGGCCAACGTCCTGACTTTC.

The chain is built from TRBV29-1 and TRBJ2-3; TRBD2 matches at 10 bases. The CDR3 covers 15 residues. The J segment lost 5 bases and the V segment lost 6 bases, leaving 11 bases of the junction unmatched. Germline CDR1 and CDR2: SQVTM and ANQGSEA. This CDR3 reads CSVIMSGRAGDTQYF. The CDR3 nucleotides read TGCAGCGTAATCATGAGCGGGAGGGCGGGAGATACGCAGTATTTT.

This clonotype was observed a handful of times. CDR3: CASSQGGIQETQYF. The CDR3 DNA reads TGTGCCAGCAGCCAAGGGGGGATCCAAGAGACCCAGTACTTC. The chain carries TRBV9 and TRBJ2-5; D may match TRBD1 or TRBD2 (6 bases each). The germline gives CDR1 SGDLS, CDR2 YYNGEE. V was shortened by 4 bases and J by 1 base, with 11 bases between the two germline ends. The CDR3 loop spans 14 amino acids.

The chain couples TRBV20-1 to TRBJ2-7, with 11 bases identical to TRBD2. The CDR3 has 17 residues. After removal of 4 bases from V and 2 bases from J, the junction contained 13 bases not matched to a gene. Germline CDR1 and CDR2: DFQATT and SNEGSKA (reference sequence). As DNA, the CDR3 is TGCAGTGCTATAATGATGGGGGGGACTAGCGGAACCTACGAGCAGTACTTC. Protein sequence: CSAIMMGGTSGTYEQYF.

This clonotype was recorded many times. The V call is TRBV4-3, the J call TRBJ1-4; 8 bases match TRBD1. Looked up from germline, CDR1 is LGHNA and CDR2 is YSLEER. The CDR3 spans 14 residues. The trim removed 2 bases at V and 6 bases at J, leaving 2 bases unmatched. As DNA, the CDR3 is TGCGCCAGCAGCCAATCAGGGGGCGATGAAAAACTGTTTTTT. Translating gives CASSQSGGDEKLFF.

This clonotype was picked up a small number of times. J is TRBJ2-4 and V is TRBV28; D uncertain. The J call may be in error: the DNA end matches TRBJ2-7 better. Germline-derived CDR1 and CDR2 are MDHEN and SYDVKM. The CDR3 is made up of 14 amino acids. CDR3 residues: CASSLAISPYEQYF. CDR3 nucleotide sequence: TGTGCCAGCAGCCTTGCTATCTCCCCCTACGAGCAGTACTTC.

This clonotype has a handful of counts. This chain joins TRBV7-2 and TRBJ2-1; D remains unclear. V dropped 5 bases and J dropped 0 bases, with 5 bases sitting between them. The CDR3 loop spans 13 amino acids. Germline CDR1 and CDR2: SGHTA and FQGNSA. The CDR3 DNA reads as TGTGCCAGCAGCCTCTACTCCTACAATGAGCAGTTCTTC. It is translated as CASSLYSYNEQFF. Combining the CDR3 with reference TRBV7-2 and TRBJ2-1 gives the whole variable domain GAGVSQSPSNKVTEKGKDVELRCDPISGHTALYWYRQSLGQGLEFLIYFQGNSAPDKSGLPSDRFSAERTGGSVSTLTIQRTQQEDSAVYLCASSLYSYNEQFFGPGTRLTVL.

This clonotype was seen ten or more times. The J gene is TRBJ2-3, the V gene TRBV29-1; possible D gene TRBD1, 5 bases. The CDR3 length is 11 residues. The V gene lost 5 bases and the J gene lost 3 bases, with 6 bases spanning the gap. Per germline, CDR1 SQVTM and CDR2 ANQGSEA. The CDR3 coding sequence is TGCAGCGTTTCAGGGACAGATACGCAGTATTTT. Its protein product is CSVSGTDTQYF.

The J gene is TRBJ1-1, the V gene TRBV12-3 or TRBV12-4; D may be TRBD1 (6 bases). V was shortened by 7 bases and J by 4 bases, with 19 bases between the two germline ends. CDR3 size: 15 residues. The CDR3 spells CASTLTTGMSTEAFF. In DNA, the CDR3 is TGTGCCAGCACCCTAACCACAGGGATGAGCACTGAAGCTTTCTTT.

This chain uses TRBV15 with TRBJ1-1, with D possibly TRBD1 on 6 matching bases. Germline V gene lookup returns CDR1 LNHNV and CDR2 YYDKDF (reference sequence). Trimming shortened V by 0 bases and J by 6 bases, and 11 bases separated the two germline ends. The CDR3 spans 14 residues. The CDR3 loop is CATSRDLEGAEAFF. DNA for the CDR3: TGTGCCACCAGCAGAGATCTCGAGGGGGCTGAAGCTTTCTTT.